This section outlines one T cell receptor (beta chain) sequence together with its context. Its target is not known. This sample is part of a study of shared clonotypes between healthy human individuals. Points from the study as a whole: The authors expected sequencing depth to affect clonotype sharing among donors.

Profiled with immunoSEQ multiplex PCR; TCRdb holds only in-frame clones, not every one. This sample has roughly 1,000,000 clones, with 75% to 80% found just once. Sequenced material: memory CD4+ T cells from PBMCs. Stated subset: CD45RA-negative fraction. This sequence originates from a man aged 18 to 30 in good health. Some clones in this sample may be carry-over from other donors' samples.

The CDR3 sequence: CASSQRARRDEQYF. CDR3 bases: TGCGCCAGCAGCCAACGGGCCAGGAGGGACGAGCAGTACTTC. This chain joins TRBV4-3 and TRBJ2-7; TRBD2 is a possible D gene (6 bases). Trimming pared 2 bases from V and 5 bases from J, leaving 13 bases between. Germline V lookup: CDR1 LGHNA, CDR2 YSLEER. This CDR3 has 14 amino acids.